This paragraph covers one TCR beta chain sequence. These data come from a study of T-cell memory formation after mild COVID-19. Losses at the gene ends were 2 bases for V and 7 bases for J; bases not matched to a gene: 5. Germline V gene sequence: CDR1 SGHRS, CDR2 YFSETQ. The CDR3 covers 15 residues. From the 5' RACE reads, TCRdb called clonotypes with MiXCR, one entry per CDR3 protein. The sample consists of about 320,000 distinct CDR3 sequences, roughly an eighth of them appearing once. Sequencing was done on a sample of PBMCs or a T cell subset sorted from them (not recorded which). This TCR was sampled from a man between 18 and 35 years old who had mild COVID-19 (a few samples of this study predate the infection). Cell type and time point are not known. V gene TRBV5-1 combines with J gene TRBJ2-1, with TRBD2 matching over 11 bases. In DNA, the CDR3 is TGCGCCAGCAGCTTCGGACTAGCGGGCTTGAATGAGCAGTTCTTC. Translated: CASSFGLAGLNEQFF.